This T cell receptor (beta chain) appears in the sequencing data of a study of T cell responses to AZD1222 COVID-19 vaccine. Study-wide results and limits: There were repertoire samples only from the period after the peak T cell response.

This table comes from immunoSEQ multiplex PCR, and its TCRdb copy is limited to in-frame clones, with some not included. Among over 65,000 clones listed, roughly nine tenths were seen once. The CDR3 totals 18 residues. CDR1 is LGHNT and CDR2 is FRNRAP in the germline V gene. The V and J ends lost 1 base and 5 bases respectively, with 24 bases between them. This clone has just a few counts. Its antigen is not known. V and J are TRBV12-5 and TRBJ2-7; D possibly corresponds to TRBD2 (6 bases). This TCR was sampled from an adult in good health. Sequencing was performed on peripheral blood, taken on day 0 of AZD1222 vaccination. Here the CDR3 DNA reads TGTGCTAGTGGTTTGGGGAAAGAGGAGGGAGGCTTTTTAAACGAGCAGTACTTC. Protein product: CASGLGKEEGGFLNEQYF.